These 30 T cell receptor beta chains were all obtained from the same sample, sequenced in a study of early T cells in non-severe SARS-CoV-2 infection. Using its own MiXCR run on the 5' RACE reads, TCRdb lists one record per CDR3 protein. The repertoire holds more than 60,000 distinct CDR3 sequences, with about 11% as singletons. The sequenced sample was whole blood, obtained at baseline. The receptors here all came from an adult who was a healthcare worker with PCR-confirmed SARS-CoV-2 infection or an uninfected control (not recorded which). The donor label of this sample is uncertain.

This clonotype was seen a handful of times. The CDR3 reads CASSPTRAVNTEAFF. CDR3 coding DNA: TGCGCCAGCAGCCCCACCCGGGCCGTGAACACTGAAGCTTTCTTT. The gene calls are TRBV5-1 and TRBJ1-1; D gene ambiguous. Germline lookup yields CDR1 SGHRS and CDR2 YFSETQ. Trimming took 4 bases from V and 0 from J, leaving 13 bases between them. There are 15 residues in the CDR3.

This clonotype was counted between two and nine times. This chain uses TRBV5-4 with TRBJ1-3; 8 bases are a match to TRBD1. V gave up 2 bases and J gave up 2 bases; unmatched junction bases: 0. The germline gives CDR1 SGHNT, CDR2 YYREEE (reference sequence). The CDR3 contains 14 residues. The CDR3, as DNA: TGTGCCAGCAGCTTACAGGGGGCTGGAAACACCATATATTTT. Translating gives CASSLQGAGNTIYF.

In its sample, this clonotype was seen many times. CDR3 region: CASSIGLQEKLFF. The CDR3 DNA sequence: TGTGCCAGTAGTATTGGCCTACAGGAAAAACTGTTTTTT. The chain combines TRBV19 with TRBJ1-4; no firm D call. Trimming took 3 bases from V and 8 from J, leaving 10 bases between them. Germline assignment: CDR1 LNHDA and CDR2 SQIVND (reference sequence). The CDR3 sequence is 13 residues long.

This clonotype was counted between two and nine times. The rearrangement joins TRBV5-4 to TRBJ2-5; 8 bases fit TRBD1. The length of the CDR3 is 13 residues. The trim removed 3 bases at V and 4 bases at J, leaving 2 bases unmatched. In germline, CDR1 is SGHNT, CDR2 YYREEE (reference sequence). CDR3 DNA sequence: TGTGCCAGCAGCTCAGGACAGGGAGAGACCCAGTACTTC. This translates into CASSSGQGETQYF. Full variable domain (rest looked up from reference TRBV5-4 and TRBJ2-5): ETGVTQSPTHLIKTRGQQVTLRCSSQSGHNTVSWYQQALGQGPQFIFQYYREEENGRGNFPPRFSGLQFPNYSSELNVNALELDDSALYLCASSSGQGETQYFGPGTRLLVL.

This clonotype was seen more than once but under ten times. This chain uses TRBV20-1 with TRBJ2-5; D is possibly TRBD1 (5 bases). The CDR3 sequence is 15 residues long. The V end was cut by 3 bases, the J end by 1 base, with 15 bases between. Germline-derived CDR1 and CDR2 are DFQATT and SNEGSKA (reference sequence). This CDR3 is CSASRRERGQETQYF. In nucleotides, the CDR3 is TGCAGTGCTAGTCGCAGGGAAAGGGGCCAAGAGACCCAGTACTTC.

This clonotype was found a few times. This chain links TRBV2 with TRBJ2-3; D might be TRBD2 (5 bases). The V gene lost 1 base and the J gene lost 5 bases, with 13 bases spanning the gap. Germline CDR1 SNHLY, CDR2 FYNNEI. The CDR3 length is 15 residues. CDR3 region: CASSEGVGGLDTQYF. The CDR3 DNA reads as TGTGCCAGCAGTGAAGGTGTTGGCGGGTTAGATACGCAGTATTTT. Together with reference TRBV2 and TRBJ2-3, the CDR3 gives the full variable domain: EPEVTQTPSHQVTQMGQEVILRCVPISNHLYFYWYRQILGQKVEFLVSFYNNEISEKSEIFDDQFSVERPDGSNFTLKIRSTKLEDSAMYFCASSEGVGGLDTQYFGPGTRLTVL.

The J gene is TRBJ2-3, the V gene TRBV7-3; 11 bases are a match to TRBD2. CDR3 length: 18 amino acids. After removal of 0 bases from V and 2 bases from J, the junction contained 7 bases not matched to a gene. Germline CDR1 and CDR2: SGHTA and FQGTGA. The CDR3 DNA reads as TGTGCCAGCAGCTTAACGTCGACTAGCGGGGCGAACACAGATACGCAGTATTTT. The encoded protein is CASSLTSTSGANTDTQYF. Together with reference TRBV7-3 and TRBJ2-3, the CDR3 gives the full variable domain: GAGVSQTPSNKVTEKGKYVELRCDPISGHTALYWYRQSLGQGPEFLIYFQGTGAADDSGLPNDRFFAVRPEGSVSTLKIQRTERGDSAVYLCASSLTSTSGANTDTQYFGPGTRLTVL.

This clonotype was seen many times. The DNA of the CDR3 is TGTGCCAGCAGCCGTACAGTGATTGGGGGCTACACCTTC. This sequence encodes CASSRTVIGGYTF. The chain combines TRBV3-1 with TRBJ1-2; no reliable D call. The CDR3 loop spans 13 amino acids. The germline CDR1 and CDR2 sequences are LGHDT and YNNKEL (reference sequence). The germline V and J ends were trimmed by 4 bases and 8 bases, with 14 bases remaining between them.

J is TRBJ2-3 and V is TRBV6-2 or TRBV6-3; TRBD1 is a possible D gene (6 bases). Between the trimmed V and J ends, which lost 2 bases and 3 bases, there was a span of 12 bases. Germline V lookup: CDR1 MNHEY, CDR2 SVGEGT. This CDR3 is 15 amino acids long. CDR3 bases: TGTGCCAGCAGTTACCCGGACAGCCTGACAGATACGCAGTATTTT. It codes for CASSYPDSLTDTQYF.

At least ten counts were recorded for this clonotype. The V call is TRBV10-3, the J call TRBJ1-2, with TRBD1 as a possible D gene (5 bases). This CDR3 comprises 13 residues. Trimming removed 4 bases at V and 7 bases at J, with 13 bases between. Germline V gene sequence: CDR1 ENHRY, CDR2 SYGVKD. This chain's CDR3 is CAISVGGFSGYTF. CDR3 coding DNA: TGTGCCATCAGTGTGGGGGGTTTTAGTGGCTACACCTTC.

The sample holds many counts of this clonotype. The chain combines TRBV29-1 with TRBJ1-1; D perhaps matches TRBD1 (6 bases). Trimming took 6 bases from V and 4 from J, leaving 12 bases between them. This CDR3 is 12 amino acids long. Germline values: CDR1 SQVTM, CDR2 ANQGSEA. The CDR3 here is CSVNRAGTEAFF. The CDR3, as DNA: TGCAGCGTAAACAGGGCTGGCACTGAAGCTTTCTTT.

This clonotype was recorded at least ten times. V gene TRBV24-1 combines with J gene TRBJ2-1; D uncertain. Trimming removed 4 bases from V and 8 bases from J, with 11 bases in between. The CDR3 has 13 residues. Germline V gene sequence: CDR1 KGHDR, CDR2 SFDVKD. DNA for the CDR3: TGTGCCACCAGTGAGCTCCCCGCCCATGAGCAGTTCTTC. Protein sequence: CATSELPAHEQFF.

The sample holds a few counts of this clonotype. The V gene is TRBV2, the J gene TRBJ1-5; D is uncertain. Germline CDR1 reads SNHLY; CDR2 reads FYNNEI. This CDR3 is 14 amino acids long. V lost 8 bases to trimming and J lost 2 bases, with 13 bases between them. The CDR3 protein is CASQRETGNQPQHF. For the CDR3, the DNA is TGTGCCAGCCAGAGGGAGACGGGCAATCAGCCCCAGCATTTT.

The chain is built from TRBV12-3 or TRBV12-4 and TRBJ1-5; D gene unclear. The CDR3 totals 12 residues. Trimming took 6 bases from V and 4 from J, leaving 7 bases between them. CDR3: CASSPLNQPQHF. The CDR3 DNA reads TGTGCCAGCAGCCCCCTTAATCAGCCCCAGCATTTT.

This clonotype has more than one count but fewer than ten. The chain is built from TRBV4-1 and TRBJ2-1; no definite D call. V lost 0 bases and J 4 bases, leaving 4 bases between the germline ends. Per germline, CDR1 MGHRA and CDR2 YSYEKL. The CDR3 is 13 amino acids. This CDR3 reads CASSQDLYNEQFF. The CDR3 DNA is TGCGCCAGCAGCCAAGATCTTTACAATGAGCAGTTCTTC.

This clonotype was detected only a few times. This sequence joins TRBV27 and TRBJ2-1, with 7 bases identical to TRBD2. The V and J ends lost 5 bases and 4 bases, in that order; junction bases with no gene match: 11. This CDR3 is 16 amino acids long. CDR1 is MNHEY and CDR2 is SMNVEV in the germline V gene (reference sequence). Here the CDR3 DNA reads TGTGCCAGCAGTACCTCTGGGGGAGGGGCGTACAATGAGCAGTTCTTC. Translated, it gives CASSTSGGGAYNEQFF.

V is TRBV5-1 and J is TRBJ1-3; 7 bases match TRBD1. The CDR3 has 14 residues. J gave up 4 bases and V 4 bases, and 5 bases lay outside the gene matches. Per the germline V gene, CDR1 is SGHRS and CDR2 is YFSETQ. This CDR3 reads CASSTGTDGNTIYF. The CDR3 DNA reads as TGCGCCAGCAGCACCGGGACAGACGGAAACACCATATATTTT.

This clonotype was counted ten times or more. The rearrangement joins TRBV6-6 to TRBJ2-1; 9 bases are a match to TRBD1. Trimming took 5 bases from V and 6 from J; bases not matched to a gene: 8. Germline V CDR1 and CDR2: MNHNY, SVGAGI (reference sequence). This CDR3 spans 15 amino acids. The CDR3: CASSNRDRASNEQFF. The CDR3 DNA sequence: TGTGCCAGCAGTAATCGGGACAGGGCTTCCAATGAGCAGTTCTTC.

In this sample, this clonotype turned up a few times. The V gene is TRBV9, the J gene TRBJ2-2; 7 nucleotides match TRBD1. Germline CDR1 reads SGDLS; CDR2 reads YYNGEE. This CDR3 has 14 amino acids. Germline trimming cut 6 bases from V and 3 bases from J; bases unmatched to any gene: 5. CDR3 nucleotides: TGTGCCAGCACGCCGGGACAGTACACCGGGGAGCTGTTTTTT. Translated: CASTPGQYTGELFF.

This sequence joins TRBV6-4 and TRBJ1-5; D unresolved. Germline lookup yields CDR1 MRHNA and CDR2 SNTAGT. CDR3 size: 14 residues. V gave up 3 bases and J gave up 5 bases, with 11 bases separating them. Written as DNA, the CDR3 is TGTGCCAGCAGTGAGATGGCAGGTTATCAGCCCCAGCATTTT. Translated, it gives CASSEMAGYQPQHF.

This clonotype was seen at least ten times. The V call is TRBV7-3, the J call TRBJ2-1; D is possibly TRBD2 (5 bases). CDR3 length: 14 residues. The germline V gene has CDR1 SGHTA and CDR2 FQGTGA. V lost 2 bases and J lost 2, with 7 bases in between. The CDR3 DNA reads as TGTGCCAGCAGCTTAGCGGGCCCCTACAATGAGCAGTTCTTC. Its protein product is CASSLAGPYNEQFF. The full variable domain, rest sourced from reference TRBV7-3 and TRBJ2-1, is GAGVSQTPSNKVTEKGKYVELRCDPISGHTALYWYRQSLGQGPEFLIYFQGTGAADDSGLPNDRFFAVRPEGSVSTLKIQRTERGDSAVYLCASSLAGPYNEQFFGPGTRLTVL.

The V call is TRBV29-1, the J call TRBJ1-2; no clear D gene. Germline V gene lookup returns CDR1 SQVTM and CDR2 ANQGSEA. Trimming took off 7 bases at V and 0 bases at J, with 12 bases between the two ends. This CDR3 comprises 13 residues. The CDR3 DNA is TGCAGCGCCGCCTTCGCAGCTAACTATGGCTACACCTTC. Translating it yields CSAAFAANYGYTF.

The chain employs TRBV20-1 and TRBJ2-2, with D maybe TRBD2 (6 bases). V gave up 6 bases and J gave up 4 bases, with 15 bases separating them. The CDR3 runs 14 residues. Germline V gene data show CDR1 as DFQATT and CDR2 as SNEGSKA (reference sequence). The CDR3 loop is CSARREATTGELFF. The CDR3 coding sequence is TGCAGTGCCAGAAGGGAGGCTACCACCGGGGAGCTGTTTTTT.

This clonotype was seen repeatedly, ten times or more. The genes are TRBV7-7 and TRBJ2-5; unclear D gene. The length of the CDR3 is 13 residues. V lost 3 bases to trimming and J lost 2 bases, with 7 bases between them. Germline loops: CDR1 SSHAT, CDR2 FNYEAQ (reference sequence). CDR3 sequence reads: CASSFSRQETQYF. The CDR3 DNA reads TGTGCCAGCAGCTTTTCCCGACAAGAGACCCAGTACTTC.

Regarding this clonotype: Being one base from a much bigger clone, this may be a read error. The chain couples TRBV12-3 or TRBV12-4 to TRBJ1-1, with no clear D. The V gene lost 3 bases and the J gene lost 1 base, with 6 bases spanning the gap. CDR3 length: 13 amino acids. CDR3 in DNA: TGTGCCAGCAGTTTCTGGGGGAACACTGAAGCTTTCTTT. Translating gives CASSFWGNTEAFF.

CDR3 sequence: CASSLAGWHTEAFF. The CDR3 DNA reads as TGCGCCAGCAGCTTGGCGGGGTGGCACACTGAAGCTTTCTTT. V is TRBV5-1 and J is TRBJ1-1, with D unclear. V lost 0 bases to trimming and J lost 3 bases, with 9 bases between them. Germline CDR1 reads SGHRS; CDR2 reads YFSETQ. The CDR3 loop spans 14 amino acids.

This clonotype was recorded many times. The chain uses TRBV7-6 and TRBJ1-4, with D possibly being TRBD1 (6 bases). The CDR3 runs to 15 residues. CDR1 is SGHVS and CDR2 is FNYEAQ in the germline V gene. V was clipped by 1 base and J by 8 bases, with 14 bases between them. The CDR3 DNA reads as TGTGCCAGCAGCTTAGTTCGGACAGAAGGAGAAAAACTGTTTTTT. Amino acid sequence: CASSLVRTEGEKLFF.

The table lists this clonotype with a few counts. This chain connects TRBV11-2 to TRBJ2-1; D remains unclear. The CDR3 totals 14 residues. The ends were cut back, 2 bases at V and 0 bases at J, with 5 bases in the middle. Germline V gene data show CDR1 as SGHAT and CDR2 as FQNNGV. The CDR3 bases are TGTGCCAGCAGCTTACCCAGCTCCTACAATGAGCAGTTCTTC. It is translated as CASSLPSSYNEQFF.

This clonotype was picked up a small number of times. J is TRBJ1-1 and V is TRBV2; 8 bases line up with TRBD1. With V trimmed by 6 bases and J by 4 bases, 7 bases remained unmatched. Per germline, CDR1 SNHLY and CDR2 FYNNEI. CDR3 length: 14 amino acids. In nucleotides, the CDR3 is TGTGCCAGCAGAGGTAGGACAGGGACCACTGAAGCTTTCTTT. Residues: CASRGRTGTTEAFF.

The chain has TRBV5-1 and TRBJ1-2; 8 positions match TRBD1. The CDR3 has 15 amino acids. Germline V lookup: CDR1 SGHRS, CDR2 YFSETQ. Trimming cost V 4 bases and J 4 bases; bases outside gene matches: 9. In DNA, the CDR3 is TGCGCCAGCAGCGACGGACAGGGATTCGGCTATGGCTACACCTTC. Protein product: CASSDGQGFGYGYTF.